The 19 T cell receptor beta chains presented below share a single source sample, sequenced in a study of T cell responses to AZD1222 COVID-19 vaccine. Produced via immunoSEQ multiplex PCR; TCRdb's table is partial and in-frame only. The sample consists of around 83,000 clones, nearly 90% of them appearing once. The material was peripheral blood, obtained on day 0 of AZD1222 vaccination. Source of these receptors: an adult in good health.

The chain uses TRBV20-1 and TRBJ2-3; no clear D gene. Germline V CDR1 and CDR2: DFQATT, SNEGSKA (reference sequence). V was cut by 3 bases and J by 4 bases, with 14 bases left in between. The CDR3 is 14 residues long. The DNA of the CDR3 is TGCAGTGCTAGTTTGGCGAGTGAGGCAGATACGCAGTATTTT. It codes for CSASLASEADTQYF.

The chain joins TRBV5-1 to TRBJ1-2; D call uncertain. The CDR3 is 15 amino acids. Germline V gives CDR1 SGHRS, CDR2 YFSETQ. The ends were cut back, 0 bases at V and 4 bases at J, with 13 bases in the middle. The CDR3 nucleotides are TGCGCCAGCAGCTTGGACCCGCCTCCCAGCTATGGCTACACCTTC. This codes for CASSLDPPPSYGYTF.

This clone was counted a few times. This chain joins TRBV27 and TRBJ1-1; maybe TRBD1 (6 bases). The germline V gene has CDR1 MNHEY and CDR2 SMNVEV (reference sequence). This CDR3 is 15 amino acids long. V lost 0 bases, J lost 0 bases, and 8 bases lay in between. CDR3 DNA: TGTGCCAGCAGTTTATCCCAGGGGATGAACACTGAAGCTTTCTTT. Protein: CASSLSQGMNTEAFF.

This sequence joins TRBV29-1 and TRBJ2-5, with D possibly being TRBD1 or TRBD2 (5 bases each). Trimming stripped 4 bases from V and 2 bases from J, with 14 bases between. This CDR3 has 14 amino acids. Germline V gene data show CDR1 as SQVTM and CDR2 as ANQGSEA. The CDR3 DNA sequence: TGCAGCGTTGGGACCGGGGCTATACAAGAGACCCAGTACTTC. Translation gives CSVGTGAIQETQYF.

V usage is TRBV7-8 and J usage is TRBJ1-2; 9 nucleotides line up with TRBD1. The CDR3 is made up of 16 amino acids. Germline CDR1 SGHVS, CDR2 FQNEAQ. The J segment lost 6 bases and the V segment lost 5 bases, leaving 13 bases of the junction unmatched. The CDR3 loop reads CASSKREGTGLDGYTF. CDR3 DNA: TGTGCCAGCAGCAAAAGGGAGGGGACAGGGTTAGATGGCTACACCTTC.

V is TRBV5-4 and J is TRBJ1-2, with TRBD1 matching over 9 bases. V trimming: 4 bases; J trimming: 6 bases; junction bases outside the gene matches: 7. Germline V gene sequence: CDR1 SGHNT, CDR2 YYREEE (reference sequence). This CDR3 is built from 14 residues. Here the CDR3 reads CASSTTGGADGYTF. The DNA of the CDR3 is TGTGCCAGCAGCACCACAGGGGGCGCGGATGGCTACACCTTC.

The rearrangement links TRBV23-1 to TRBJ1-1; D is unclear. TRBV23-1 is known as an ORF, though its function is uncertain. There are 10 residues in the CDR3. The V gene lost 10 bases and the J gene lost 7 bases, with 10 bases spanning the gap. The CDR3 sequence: CATGRYEAFF. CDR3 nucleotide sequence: TGCGCCACCGGGCGGTATGAAGCTTTCTTT.

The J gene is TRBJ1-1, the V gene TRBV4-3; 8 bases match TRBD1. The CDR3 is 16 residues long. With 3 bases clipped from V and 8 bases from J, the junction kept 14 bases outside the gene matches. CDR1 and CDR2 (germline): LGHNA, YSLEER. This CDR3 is CASSQDTHRGGAEAFF. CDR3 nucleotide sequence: TGCGCCAGCAGCCAGGACACCCACAGGGGGGGCGCGGAAGCTTTCTTT.

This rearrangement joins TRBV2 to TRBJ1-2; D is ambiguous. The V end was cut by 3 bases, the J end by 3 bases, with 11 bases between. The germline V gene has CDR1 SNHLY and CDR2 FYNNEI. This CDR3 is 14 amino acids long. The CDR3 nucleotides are TGTGCCAGCAGTGATCTGGGGATGGACTATGGCTACACCTTC. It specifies CASSDLGMDYGYTF.

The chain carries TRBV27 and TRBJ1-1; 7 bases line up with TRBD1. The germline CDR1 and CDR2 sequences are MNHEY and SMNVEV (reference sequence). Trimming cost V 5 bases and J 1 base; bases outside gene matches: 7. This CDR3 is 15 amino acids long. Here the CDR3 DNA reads TGTGCCAGCAGTAAAAACTCAGGGGGGAACACTGAAGCTTTCTTT. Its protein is CASSKNSGGNTEAFF.

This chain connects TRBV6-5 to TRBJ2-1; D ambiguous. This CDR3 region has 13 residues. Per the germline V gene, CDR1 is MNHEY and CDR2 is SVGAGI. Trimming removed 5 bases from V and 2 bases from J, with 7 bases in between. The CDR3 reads CASSPSAYNEQFF. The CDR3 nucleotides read TGTGCCAGCAGTCCCTCGGCCTACAATGAGCAGTTCTTC.

The CDR3 sequence is CASSPGGFGPQHF. The CDR3 DNA follows: TGTGCCAGCAGTCCAGGGGGATTTGGGCCCCAGCATTTT. The chain carries TRBV27 and TRBJ1-5; 7 bases line up with TRBD1. Trimming cost V 5 bases and J 9 bases; bases outside gene matches: 7. Germline assignment: CDR1 MNHEY and CDR2 SMNVEV (reference sequence). This CDR3 is built from 13 residues.

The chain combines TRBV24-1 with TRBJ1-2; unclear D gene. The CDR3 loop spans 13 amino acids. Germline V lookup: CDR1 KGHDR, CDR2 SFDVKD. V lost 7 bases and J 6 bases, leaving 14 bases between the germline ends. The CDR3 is CATSESQGDGYTF. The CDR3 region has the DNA TGTGCCACCAGCGAATCTCAAGGAGATGGCTACACCTTC.

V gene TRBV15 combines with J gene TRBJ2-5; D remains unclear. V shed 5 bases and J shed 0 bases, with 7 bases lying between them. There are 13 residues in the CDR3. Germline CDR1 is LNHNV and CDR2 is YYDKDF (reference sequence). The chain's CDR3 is CATSPRNQETQYF. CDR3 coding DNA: TGTGCCACCAGCCCACGGAACCAAGAGACCCAGTACTTC.

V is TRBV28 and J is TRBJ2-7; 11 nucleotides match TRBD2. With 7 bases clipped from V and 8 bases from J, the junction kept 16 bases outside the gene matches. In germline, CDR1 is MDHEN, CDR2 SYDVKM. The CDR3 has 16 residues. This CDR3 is CASTTGTSGNLRKQYF. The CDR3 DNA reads TGTGCCAGCACTACCGGGACTAGCGGCAATTTAAGGAAGCAGTACTTC.

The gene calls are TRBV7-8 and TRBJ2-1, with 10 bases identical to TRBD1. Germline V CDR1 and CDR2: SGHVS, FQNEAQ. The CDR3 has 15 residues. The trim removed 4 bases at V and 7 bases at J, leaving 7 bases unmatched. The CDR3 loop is CASSSSGTGENEQFF. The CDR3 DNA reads TGTGCCAGCAGCTCGTCCGGGACAGGGGAAAATGAGCAGTTCTTC. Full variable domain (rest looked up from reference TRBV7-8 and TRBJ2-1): GAGVSQSPRYKVAKRGQDVALRCDPISGHVSLFWYQQALGQGPEFLTYFQNEAQLDKSGLPSDRFFAERPEGSVSTLKIQRTQQEDSAVYLCASSSSGTGENEQFFGPGTRLTVL.

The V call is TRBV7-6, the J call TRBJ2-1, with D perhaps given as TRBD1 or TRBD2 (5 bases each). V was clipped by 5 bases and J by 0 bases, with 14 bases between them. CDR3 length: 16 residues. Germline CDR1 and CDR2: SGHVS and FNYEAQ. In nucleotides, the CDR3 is TGTGCCAGCAGCCCCGGGACCGTGACCTCCTACAATGAGCAGTTCTTC. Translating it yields CASSPGTVTSYNEQFF. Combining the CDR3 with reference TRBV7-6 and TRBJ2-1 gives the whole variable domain GAGVSQSPRYKVTKRGQDVALRCDPISGHVSLYWYRQALGQGPEFLTYFNYEAQQDKSGLPNDRFSAERPEGSISTLTIQRTEQRDSAMYRCASSPGTVTSYNEQFFGPGTRLTVL.

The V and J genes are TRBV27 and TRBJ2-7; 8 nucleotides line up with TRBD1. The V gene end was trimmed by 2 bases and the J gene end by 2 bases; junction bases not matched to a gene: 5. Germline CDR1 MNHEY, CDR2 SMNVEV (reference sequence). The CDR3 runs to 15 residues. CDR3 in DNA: TGTGCCAGCAGTTTACCGGGACAGGCTCCCTACGAGCAGTACTTC. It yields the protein CASSLPGQAPYEQYF.

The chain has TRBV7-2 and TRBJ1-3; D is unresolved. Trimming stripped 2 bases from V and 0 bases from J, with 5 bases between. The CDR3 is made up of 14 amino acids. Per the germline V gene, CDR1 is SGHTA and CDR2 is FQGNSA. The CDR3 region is CASSLWGSGNTIYF. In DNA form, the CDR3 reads TGTGCCAGCAGCTTATGGGGCTCTGGAAACACCATATATTTT.